This TCR beta chain stems from a study of spatial heterogeneity in lung cancer. Described time point: sample taken at primary tumor resection. Approximately 70 TRACERx patients with early, untreated non-small cell lung cancer donated samples. Extraction of whole RNA from tumor, nontumor lung or frozen PBMC preceded unsorted sequencing. The study's findings and limits: Tumor TCRs that were ubiquitous and expanded showed up in blood more at resection than follow-up.

This clonotype was seen repeatedly, ten times or more. Its antigen is unidentified. From the 5' RACE reads, TCRdb called clonotypes with MiXCR, one entry per CDR3 protein. The sample includes about 40,000 distinct CDR3 sequences, about 5% of them seen just once. V shed 5 bases and J 1 base; nucleotides not matched to a gene: 10. The germline V gene encodes CDR1 DFQATT and CDR2 SNEGSKA (reference sequence). The CDR3 totals 15 residues. V and J are TRBV20-1 and TRBJ2-7; 8 bases align to TRBD1. The clonotype originates from a female donor with early-stage non-small cell lung cancer. The starting material was PBMCs, obtained at surgery. For the CDR3, the DNA is TGCAGTGCTTTCAGGACAGGGAAGGTATCCTACGAGCAGTACTTC. Translated: CSAFRTGKVSYEQYF.